This TCR beta chain appears in the sequencing data of a study of cytomegalovirus exposure and HLA in healthy donors. About the study: A later analysis reported the 95 to 150 validation repertoires used the same platform as the approximately 670 first-cohort repertoires.

Libraries were prepared by immunoSEQ multiplex PCR; TCRdb keeps only in-frame clonotypes and omits some of them. Of about 120,000 clones listed, 89% were seen once; the top ten hold 1.1%. The CDR3 spans 15 residues. Germline CDR1 is MNHNS and CDR2 is SASEGT. With V trimmed by 7 bases and J by 0 bases, 5 bases remained unmatched. This receptor was obtained from a woman between 18 and 30 years old in good health and CMV-seronegative. The chain is built from TRBV6-1 and TRBJ2-2; 7 nucleotides agree with TRBD2. The sample was PBMCs. The CDR3 coding sequence is TGTGCCAGCAAAGCGGGATCTCCGAACACCGGGGAGCTGTTTTTT. Residues: CASKAGSPNTGELFF.